These 13 T cell receptor beta chains came from one sample sequenced in a study of shared clonotypes between healthy human individuals. Sequencing used immunoSEQ multiplex PCR; TCRdb keeps in-frame clones, though not all of them. The sample holds around 500,000 clones, around 85% seen once. The sequenced sample was PBMCs. Receptor source: a middle-aged woman in good health. Some clones in this sample may be carry-over from other donors' samples.

The rearrangement uses TRBV28 and TRBJ1-3; TRBD1 is a possible D gene (6 bases). Trimming left V 8 bases short and J 3 bases short, with 14 bases between. Germline V gene lookup returns CDR1 MDHEN and CDR2 SYDVKM. The CDR3 is 14 amino acids. CDR3 DNA: TGTGCCAGCCTCCCTCAGGGGAATGGAAACACCATATATTTT. Protein sequence: CASLPQGNGNTIYF.

The V gene is TRBV2, the J gene TRBJ2-3; 7 nucleotides agree with TRBD1. V gave up 7 bases and J gave up 2 bases; unmatched junction bases: 6. Per the germline V gene, CDR1 is SNHLY and CDR2 is FYNNEI. The CDR3 contains 14 residues. The DNA of the CDR3 is TGTGCCAGCACTCGACAGGGATCCACAGATACGCAGTATTTT. It translates to CASTRQGSTDTQYF.

Notes on this clone: A read error likely explains this, since a far larger clone differs by one base. Other nucleotide sequences in the sample specify the same CDR3. The chain couples TRBV6-6 to TRBJ2-5, with D possibly called TRBD1 or TRBD2 (5 bases each). CDR1 and CDR2 (germline): MNHNY, SVGAGI (reference sequence). The CDR3 totals 15 residues. CDR3 DNA: TGTGCCAGCAGTTACTCGGAGGCAGGACAAGAGACACAGTACTTC. As protein: CASSYSEAGQETQYF.

V usage is TRBV4-1 and J usage is TRBJ2-7, with 10 bases lining up with TRBD2. Unmatched junction bases numbered 13, after V lost 1 base and J lost 4 bases. CDR3 length: 18 amino acids. Germline V CDR1 and CDR2: MGHRA, YSYEKL. CDR3 residues: CASSQGGASGSPPYEQYF. The CDR3 DNA sequence: TGCGCCAGCAGCCAAGGGGGGGCTAGCGGGAGCCCTCCTTACGAGCAGTACTTC.

This rearrangement joins TRBV15 to TRBJ2-7, with 9 bases identical to TRBD1. Germline CDR1 reads LNHNV; CDR2 reads YYDKDF (reference sequence). CDR3 length: 15 residues. Trimming took 4 bases from V and 3 from J; bases not matched to a gene: 7. CDR3 sequence: CATSKRDRAGYEQYF. In DNA, the CDR3 is TGTGCCACCAGCAAACGGGACAGGGCTGGCTACGAGCAGTACTTC.

V and J are TRBV28 and TRBJ2-7; D possibly uses TRBD1 or TRBD2 (5 bases each). The germline gives CDR1 MDHEN, CDR2 SYDVKM. This CDR3 comprises 15 residues. Deletions cut 4 bases from V and 0 bases from J, with 13 bases between. The CDR3 DNA is TGTGCCAGCAGTTCACTACTAGACAGCTCCTACGAGCAGTACTTC. It specifies CASSSLLDSSYEQYF.

On this clone: This likely traces to a read error, being one base from a far larger clone. The same CDR3 also results from other DNA sequences found in this sample. The V and J genes are TRBV30 and TRBJ1-5, with D perhaps TRBD1 (6 bases). The CDR3 covers 14 residues. Per the germline V gene, CDR1 is GTSNPN and CDR2 is SVGIG (reference sequence). The CDR3 DNA reads as TGTGCCTGGAGTACCGGGACACTAAATCAGCCCCAACATTTT. Its protein product is CAWSTGTLNQPQHF.

This chain connects TRBV10-3 to TRBJ1-2, with D perhaps matching TRBD1 (5 bases). Trimming removed 10 bases at V and 8 bases at J, with 20 bases between. The CDR3 is 13 amino acids. In germline, CDR1 is ENHRY, CDR2 SYGVKD. CDR3 DNA sequence: TGTGCCACCCAAGACGGGAGGGGAAGCGGCTACACCTTC. Amino acid sequence: CATQDGRGSGYTF.

The rearrangement links TRBV27 to TRBJ1-5; no reliable D call. Trimming pared 6 bases from V and 4 bases from J, leaving 10 bases between. Germline lookup yields CDR1 MNHEY and CDR2 SMNVEV (reference sequence). The CDR3 spans 13 residues. The CDR3 loop reads CASRPGFNQPQHF. CDR3 nucleotide sequence: TGTGCCAGCAGACCAGGCTTTAATCAGCCCCAGCATTTT.

The chain recombines TRBV7-3 with TRBJ2-1, with D unclear. Germline V lookup: CDR1 SGHTA, CDR2 FQGTGA. The CDR3 runs 15 residues. Between the trimmed V and J ends, which lost 1 base and 8 bases, there was a span of 15 bases. The CDR3 loop is CASSLNIPPGDEQFF. The CDR3 nucleotides read TGTGCCAGCAGCTTAAATATACCCCCGGGCGATGAGCAGTTCTTC.

Of note for this clone: A read error likely explains this, since a far larger clone differs by one base. Other DNA sequences from this sample encode an identical CDR3 as well. The V gene is TRBV5-4, the J gene TRBJ2-1; no firm D call. The V and J ends lost 0 bases and 8 bases respectively, with 9 bases between them. The germline V gene encodes CDR1 SGHNT and CDR2 YYREEE (reference sequence). CDR3 length: 13 residues. The DNA for the CDR3 is TGTGCCAGCAGCTTGGGTTCCGCCGATGAGCAGTTCTTC. It specifies CASSLGSADEQFF.

This chain links TRBV10-2 with TRBJ2-1; tentative D call: TRBD2 (7 bases). In germline, CDR1 is WSHSY, CDR2 SAAADI. V was trimmed by 2 bases and J by 8 bases, leaving 13 bases between them. The CDR3 consists of 14 residues. CDR3: CASSEAGGGHEQFF. The DNA for the CDR3 is TGCGCCAGCAGTGAGGCTGGGGGGGGGCATGAGCAGTTCTTC.

Written as DNA, the CDR3 is TGTGCCAGCAGCCCTCCTGGACAGGCTGGGGCCAACGTCCTGACTTTC. Encoded protein: CASSPPGQAGANVLTF. The V gene is TRBV7-3, the J gene TRBJ2-6; 7 bases fit TRBD1. V trimming: 5 bases; J trimming: 2 bases; junction bases outside the gene matches: 6. Germline V gene lookup returns CDR1 SGHTA and CDR2 FQGTGA. The CDR3 consists of 16 residues.